This TCR beta chain was sequenced in a study of beta chain features in type 1 diabetes. Investigators reverse transcribed all isolated RNA, so they sequenced expressed TCRB transcripts. TCRdb's table, derived via immunoSEQ multiplex PCR, lists solely in-frame clones and lacks some. The sample lists 350,000 to 400,000 clones, over 9.5% seen once, with roughly 0.0097% in the top ten. Germline V CDR1 and CDR2: MDHEN, SYDVKM. V lost 4 bases, J lost 5 bases, and 9 bases lay in between. The CDR3 has 13 amino acids. This clone was counted between two and nine times. The antigen is unknown. The study, taken as a whole, reports: Among patients with Type 1 diabetes, TCRB CDR3s were moderately but significantly shorter in every one of the four CD4+ subsets.

The V call is TRBV28, the J call TRBJ2-1; maybe TRBD1 (6 bases). Sequenced: naive CD4+ T cells from blood. This sequence was found in a woman under 30 with type 1 diabetes. In DNA, the CDR3 is TGTGCCAGCAGTTCCAGGGGCCACAATGAGCAGTTCTTC. This codes for CASSSRGHNEQFF.